These T cell receptor beta chains were read from a single sample in a study of cytomegalovirus exposure and HLA in healthy donors. Only in-frame clones appear in the TCRdb table, and some are missing; sequencing was by immunoSEQ multiplex PCR. This sample has about 170,000 clones, with under 80% found just once. Sequencing input: PBMCs. These receptors all stem from a female donor in good health and CMV-seronegative. CDR3s include the opening cysteine and the closing phenylalanine or tryptophan. The D gene is left open where the match is weak. Rows give clone size only sometimes, using once, few, many, or a class for an expanded clone.

>-|TRBJ1-1|TRBV2|few
CASRPRGGNTEAFF
TGTGCCAGCAGGCCCAGAGGTGGGAACACTGAAGCTTTCTTT
>-|TRBJ2-7|TRBV4-1|-
CASSQVLGYEQYF
TGCGCCAGCAGCCAAGTACTCGGCTACGAGCAGTACTTC
>TRBD2|TRBJ2-2|TRBV6-1|-
CASRTSGTGELFF
TGTGCCAGCAGGACTAGCGGGACCGGGGAGCTGTTTTTT
>TRBD2|TRBJ2-7|TRBV4-1|-
CASSQEAGAYEQYF
TGCGCCAGCAGCCAAGAGGCGGGGGCCTACGAGCAGTACTTC
>-|TRBJ1-1|TRBV10-1|-
CASSKTVMNTEAFF
TGCGCCAGCAGCAAGACTGTTATGAACACTGAAGCTTTCTTT
>TRBD1|TRBJ1-2|TRBV7-9|-
CASSAATGADYGYTF
TGTGCCAGCAGCGCCGCCACAGGGGCCGACTATGGCTACACCTTC
>TRBD1|TRBJ2-7|TRBV28|-
CASSIHGQGSPYEQYF
TGTGCCAGCAGTATACACGGACAGGGGTCCCCCTACGAGCAGTACTTC
>TRBD1|TRBJ1-1|TRBV5-8|-
CASSLQGADEAFF
TGTGCCAGCAGCCTACAGGGGGCAGATGAAGCTTTCTTT
>TRBD1|TRBJ2-7|TRBV5-1|-
CASSLVGLGQTYEQYF
TGCGCCAGCAGCTTGGTAGGGTTGGGACAGACCTACGAGCAGTACTTC
>-|TRBJ1-2|TRBV18|-
CASSPSGREEYGYTF
TGTGCCAGCTCACCTTCGGGCAGGGAGGAATATGGCTACACCTTC
>TRBD1|TRBJ1-4|TRBV19|-
CASSIQGAQGEKLFF
TGTGCCAGTAGTATTCAGGGGGCGCAAGGTGAAAAACTGTTTTTT
>TRBD1|TRBJ1-6|TRBV6-1|-
CASRLTGVNSPLHF
TGTGCCAGCAGACTGACAGGGGTAAATTCACCCCTCCACTTT
>TRBD1|TRBJ2-2|TRBV7-6|few
CASSSQPSGTATGELFF
TGTGCCAGCAGCTCCCAACCTTCCGGGACAGCCACCGGGGAGCTGTTTTTT
>TRBD1|TRBJ2-3|TRBV5-4|-
CASSLGAGTGGNTQYF
TGTGCCAGCAGCTTGGGCGCCGGGACAGGGGGAAATACGCAGTATTTT
>TRBD2|TRBJ2-7|TRBV2|-
CASSEELAGVYEQYF
TGTGCCAGCAGCGAGGAGCTAGCGGGAGTCTACGAGCAGTACTTC
>-|TRBJ2-5|TRBV7-9|once
CASSLGGHRETQYF
TGTGCCAGCAGCTTAGGAGGACATAGGGAGACCCAGTACTTC
>TRBD1|TRBJ1-4|TRBV5-5|-
CASSTGTGAYNEKLFF
TGTGCCAGCAGCACCGGGACAGGGGCTTATAATGAAAAACTGTTTTTT
>-|TRBJ2-2|TRBV9|-
CASSLTGDTYTGELFF
TGTGCCAGCAGCCTCACCGGGGACACCTACACCGGGGAGCTGTTTTTT
>-|TRBJ1-2|TRBV30|-
CAWSPSRGYTF
TGTGCCTGGAGTCCTTCACGGGGCTACACCTTC
>TRBD1|TRBJ1-2|TRBV18|-
CASSPTTGGSGGYTF
TGTGCCAGCTCACCAACGACAGGGGGCTCGGGTGGCTACACCTTC
>-|TRBJ2-1|TRBV5-3|-
CARSLWQETNNEQFF
TGTGCCAGAAGCTTGTGGCAGGAAACAAACAATGAGCAGTTCTTC
>-|TRBJ2-1|TRBV27|-
CASSRLGNEQFF
TGTGCCAGCAGTCGACTAGGCAATGAGCAGTTCTTC
>TRBD2|TRBJ2-2|TRBV28|-
CASTAAGNTNTGELFF
TGTGCCAGCACGGCAGCGGGGAATACGAACACCGGGGAGCTGTTTTTT